Included here is one TCR beta chain sequence, with context. The data were produced by immunoSEQ multiplex PCR, yet TCRdb's version contains in-frame clones alone and is incomplete. The sample consists of tens of thousands of clones, over 95% of them appearing once. The data belong to a study of technical replicates of blood from four donors. Trimming cost V 1 base and J 9 bases; bases outside gene matches: 7. The length of the CDR3 is 15 residues. CDR1 is SGHRS and CDR2 is YFSETQ in the germline V gene. This sequence joins TRBV5-1 and TRBJ2-1; 10 bases align to TRBD2. The sample consisted of T cells isolated from PBMCs. The TCR comes from a human donor in good health. The CDR3 here is CASSLTSGVYAEQFF. DNA for the CDR3: TGCGCCAGCAGCTTGACTAGCGGGGTTTATGCTGAGCAGTTCTTC.